These T cell receptor beta chains were read from a single sample in a study of T cells in pancreatic ductal adenocarcinoma. The method was immunoSEQ multiplex PCR; TCRdb's version includes in-frame clones alone and lacks a portion of them. The profile shows roughly 100,000 clones, 90% to 95% of them singletons. Sequenced sample: PBMCs. The receptors come from a human donor with pancreatic ductal adenocarcinoma. CDR3s include the opening cysteine and the closing phenylalanine or tryptophan. The D gene is left open where the match is weak.

TRBV10-3,-,TRBJ2-5,CAISERERETQYF
TRBV9,TRBD2,TRBJ2-3,CASSGLAGTDTQYF
TRBV5-1,TRBD1,TRBJ2-2,CASSPGGTATGELFF
TRBV5-1,-,TRBJ2-7,CASSFGTSSSYEQYF
TRBV19,-,TRBJ1-2,CASSIGEIGGYTF
TRBV11-2,-,TRBJ1-5,CASSFLQEGPQHF
TRBV5-1,TRBD2,TRBJ2-7,CASSLASGRDEQYF
TRBV13,-,TRBJ2-5,CASSFYQTGQETQYF
TRBV11-3,TRBD2,TRBJ2-1,CASSFSGSDHNEQFF
TRBV28,TRBD2,TRBJ2-5,CATRGTSGRLETQYF
TRBV29-1,-,TRBJ2-3,CSVGAGPDTQYF
TRBV19,-,TRBJ1-5,CASSKGGMSNQPQHF
TRBV7-9,TRBD1,TRBJ2-1,CASSLGQDGQFF
TRBV9,TRBD1,TRBJ2-5,CASSGQGAGETQYF
TRBV18,-,TRBJ2-7,CASSPANEQYF
TRBV7-2,-,TRBJ2-5,CASSLGGSRPQYF
TRBV19,-,TRBJ1-2,CASKRRNYGYTF
TRBV7-2,-,TRBJ1-1,CASSLVRQASEAFF
TRBV2,TRBD2,TRBJ2-2,CASSELGAGEGTGELFF
TRBV4-1,TRBD1,TRBJ1-2,CASSQTLLGTGMDNGYTF
TRBV18,-,TRBJ1-4,CASSPSLLGDEKLFF
TRBV6-1,TRBD1,TRBJ2-7,CASVTGTGGYEQYF
TRBV20-1,-,TRBJ2-1,CSADYHNEQFF
TRBV25-1,TRBD1,TRBJ1-2,CASTSETGLAGYTF
TRBV30,-,TRBJ2-7,CARSTGPPYEQYF
TRBV29-1,TRBD1,TRBJ2-7,CSASKGANEQYF
TRBV29-1,TRBD2,TRBJ2-5,CSVASDWSGRIQETQYF
TRBV10-2,-,TRBJ2-7,CASSEFQGNEQYF
TRBV28,TRBD1,TRBJ1-2,CASSWTDRGYGYTF
TRBV15,TRBD1,TRBJ1-1,CATSRVRGDRAFGGTEAFF
TRBV9,-,TRBJ2-3,CASSVAVGAQGTQYF
TRBV7-2,-,TRBJ1-2,CASSLFGRSNYGYTF
TRBV30,TRBD1,TRBJ2-7,CAWSGTGGAQQYF
TRBV28,-,TRBJ2-1,CASSLEFSYNEQFF
TRBV9,-,TRBJ2-2,CASSVSGTGELFF
TRBV19,TRBD2,TRBJ2-5,CASSDDPSGQETQYF
TRBV29-1,-,TRBJ2-7,CSVGEAGYEQYF
TRBV19,TRBD1,TRBJ1-2,CASSPQGLGYGYTF
TRBV5-1,TRBD2,TRBJ2-3,CASSPGTSGRSETDTQYF
TRBV11-3,-,TRBJ2-2,CASAGTSSAGELFF
TRBV19,-,TRBJ2-7,CASSPTPEREQYF
TRBV19,TRBD2,TRBJ2-7,CASSLGLAGTYEQYF
TRBV9,-,TRBJ2-2,CASSAGGLNTGELFF
TRBV12-5,TRBD2,TRBJ2-7,CASGLVGLLSKVGYEQYF
TRBV11-2,-,TRBJ2-7,CASSQGVEQYF
TRBV18,-,TRBJ2-7,CASSPGRTDSYEQYF
TRBV6-5,TRBD1,TRBJ1-2,CASSTEGQGQYGYTF
TRBV25-1,-,TRBJ2-7,CASSRPNRDYEQYF
TRBV4-1,TRBD2,TRBJ2-5,CASSLPGAGGPAETQYF
TRBV7-2,TRBD2,TRBJ2-7,CASSSGLAGSEQYF
TRBV7-2,-,TRBJ2-1,CASSLANPDWYNEQFF
TRBV9,TRBD1,TRBJ1-4,CASSVVPIGQGGEKLFF
TRBV18,TRBD1,TRBJ2-2,CASSTQGSDGTGELFF
TRBV11-2,-,TRBJ2-1,CASSRDSTSYNEQFF